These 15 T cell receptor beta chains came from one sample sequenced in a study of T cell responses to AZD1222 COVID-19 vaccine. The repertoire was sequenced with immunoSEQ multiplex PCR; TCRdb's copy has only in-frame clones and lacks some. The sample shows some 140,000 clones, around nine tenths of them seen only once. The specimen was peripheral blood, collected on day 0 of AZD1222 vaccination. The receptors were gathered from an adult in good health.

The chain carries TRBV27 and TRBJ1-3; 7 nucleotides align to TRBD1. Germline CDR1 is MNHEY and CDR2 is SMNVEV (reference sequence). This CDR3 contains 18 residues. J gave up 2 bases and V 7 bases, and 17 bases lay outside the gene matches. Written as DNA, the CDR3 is TGTGCCAGCACCATGGGACAGTCTTCCCCTTTAACTGGAAACACCATATATTTT. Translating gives CASTMGQSSPLTGNTIYF.

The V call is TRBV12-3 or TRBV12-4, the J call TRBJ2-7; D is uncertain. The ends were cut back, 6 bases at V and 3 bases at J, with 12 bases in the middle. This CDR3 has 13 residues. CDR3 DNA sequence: TGTGCCAGCAGCCCTCGACTGGGCTACGAGCAGTACTTC. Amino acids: CASSPRLGYEQYF.

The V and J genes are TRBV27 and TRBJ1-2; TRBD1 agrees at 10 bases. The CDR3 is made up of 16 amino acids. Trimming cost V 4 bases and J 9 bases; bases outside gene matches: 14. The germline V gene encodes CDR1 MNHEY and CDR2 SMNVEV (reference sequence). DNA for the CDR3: TGTGCCAGCAGTTCCCGCTCCGGGACAGGGGACCGGAGCTACACCTTC. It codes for CASSSRSGTGDRSYTF.

In nucleotides, the CDR3 is TGTGCCAGCAGCGTAGCTGGGGGACGGAATTACAATGAGCAGTTCTTC. Translated, it gives CASSVAGGRNYNEQFF. The V call is TRBV9, the J call TRBJ2-1; D possibly uses TRBD1 or TRBD2 (5 bases each). Germline V gene lookup returns CDR1 SGDLS and CDR2 YYNGEE. The CDR3 extends over 16 amino acids. The V end lost 0 bases, the J end lost 4 bases, and 14 bases lay between the germline ends.

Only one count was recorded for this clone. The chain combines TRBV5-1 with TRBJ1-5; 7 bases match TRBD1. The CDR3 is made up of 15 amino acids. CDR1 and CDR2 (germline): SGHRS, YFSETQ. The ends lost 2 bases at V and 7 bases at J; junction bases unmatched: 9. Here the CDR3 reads CASSFPGLTGQPQHF. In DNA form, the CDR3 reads TGCGCCAGCAGCTTCCCCGGACTGACAGGGCAGCCCCAGCATTTT.

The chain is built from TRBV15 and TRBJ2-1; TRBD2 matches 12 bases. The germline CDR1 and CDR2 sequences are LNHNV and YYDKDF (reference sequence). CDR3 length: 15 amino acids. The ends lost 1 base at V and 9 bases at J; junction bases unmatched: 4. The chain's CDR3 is CATSRGTSGKLEQFF. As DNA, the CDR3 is TGTGCCACCAGCAGAGGGACTAGCGGGAAGCTTGAGCAGTTCTTC.

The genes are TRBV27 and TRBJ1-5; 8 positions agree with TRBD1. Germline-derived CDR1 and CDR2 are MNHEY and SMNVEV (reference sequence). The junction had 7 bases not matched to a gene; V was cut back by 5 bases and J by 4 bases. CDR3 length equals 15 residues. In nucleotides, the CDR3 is TGTGCCAGCAGTCCCAGGGGGCCGGATAATCAGCCCCAGCATTTT. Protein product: CASSPRGPDNQPQHF.

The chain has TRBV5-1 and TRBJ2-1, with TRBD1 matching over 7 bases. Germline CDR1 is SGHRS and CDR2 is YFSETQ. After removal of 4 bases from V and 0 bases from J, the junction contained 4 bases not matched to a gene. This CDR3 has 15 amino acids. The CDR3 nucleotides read TGCGCCAGCAGCCCGGGACAGAGCTCCTACAATGAGCAGTTCTTC. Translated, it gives CASSPGQSSYNEQFF.

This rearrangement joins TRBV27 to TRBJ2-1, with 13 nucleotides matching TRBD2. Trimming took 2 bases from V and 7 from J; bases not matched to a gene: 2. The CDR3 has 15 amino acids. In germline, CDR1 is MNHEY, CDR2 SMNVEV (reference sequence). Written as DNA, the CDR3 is TGTGCCAGCAGTTTAGGGACTAGCGGGACTAATGAGCAGTTCTTC. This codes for CASSLGTSGTNEQFF.

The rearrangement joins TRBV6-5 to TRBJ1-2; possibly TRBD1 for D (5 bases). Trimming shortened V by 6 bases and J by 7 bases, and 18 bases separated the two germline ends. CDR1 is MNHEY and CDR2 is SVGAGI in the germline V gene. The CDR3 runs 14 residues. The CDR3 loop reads CASRRDGQRGGYTF. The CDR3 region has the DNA TGTGCCAGCAGGAGGGACGGGCAAAGGGGTGGCTACACCTTC.

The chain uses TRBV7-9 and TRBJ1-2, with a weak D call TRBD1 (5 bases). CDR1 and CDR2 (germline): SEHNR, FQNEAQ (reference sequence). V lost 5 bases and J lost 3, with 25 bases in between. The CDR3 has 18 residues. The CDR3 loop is CASSRGTILTVNDYGYTF. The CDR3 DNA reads TGTGCCAGCAGCCGGGGGACGATTCTCACGGTGAACGACTATGGCTACACCTTC.

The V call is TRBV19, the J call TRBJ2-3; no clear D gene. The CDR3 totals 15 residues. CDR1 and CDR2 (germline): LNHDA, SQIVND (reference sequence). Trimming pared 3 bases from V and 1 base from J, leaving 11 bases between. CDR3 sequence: CASSIGRTRTDTQYF. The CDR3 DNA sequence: TGTGCCAGTAGTATTGGCCGTACTCGCACAGATACGCAGTATTTT.

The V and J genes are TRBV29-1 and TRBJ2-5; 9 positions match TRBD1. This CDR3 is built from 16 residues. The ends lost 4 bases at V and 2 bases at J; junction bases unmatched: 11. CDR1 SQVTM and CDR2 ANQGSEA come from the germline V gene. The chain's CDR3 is CSVGWGQGGTQETQYF. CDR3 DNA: TGCAGCGTTGGATGGGGACAGGGAGGTACACAAGAGACCCAGTACTTC.

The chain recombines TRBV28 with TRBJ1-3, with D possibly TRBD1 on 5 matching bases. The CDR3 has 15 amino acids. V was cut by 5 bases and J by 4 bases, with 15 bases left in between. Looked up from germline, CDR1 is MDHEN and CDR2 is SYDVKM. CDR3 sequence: CASSPQAGLGNTIYF. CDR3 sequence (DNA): TGTGCCAGCAGTCCCCAGGCAGGGTTGGGAAACACCATATATTTT.

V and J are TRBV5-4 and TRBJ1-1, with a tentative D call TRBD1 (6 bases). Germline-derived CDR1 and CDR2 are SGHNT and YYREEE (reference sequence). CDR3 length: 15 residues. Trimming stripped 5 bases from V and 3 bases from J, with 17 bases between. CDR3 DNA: TGTGCCAGCAGAGACCGACAGGCCACGGACACTGAAGCTTTCTTT. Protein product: CASRDRQATDTEAFF.